These 18 T cell receptor beta chains came from one sample sequenced in a study of blood T cells in healthy people across ages. A J-beta primer mix and a sample-barcoded 5' primer were used in a second PCR of about 6 to 12 cycles. A single record per CDR3 protein comes from TCRdb applying MiXCR to the 5' RACE reads. The table has around 600,000 distinct CDR3 sequences, roughly 43% seen once. Sequences were obtained from blood. Receptor source: an elderly man in good health.

This clonotype was observed a few times. This chain connects TRBV6-5 to TRBJ1-6; tentatively, D is TRBD1 (5 bases). The V end lost 0 bases, the J end lost 11 bases, and 11 bases lay between the germline ends. Germline lookup yields CDR1 MNHEY and CDR2 SVGAGI. The CDR3 sequence is 14 residues long. The CDR3, as DNA: TGTGCCAGCAGTTACTCAGGGGCCCGTACACCCCTCCACTTT. Protein product: CASSYSGARTPLHF.

Comment on this clonotype: This may stem from a read error, because a much larger clone lies one nucleotide away. The rearrangement joins TRBV7-9 to TRBJ2-1; D remains ambiguous. The CDR3 sequence is 13 residues long. The germline gives CDR1 SEHNR, CDR2 FQNEAQ (reference sequence). Trimming removed 4 bases from V and 13 bases from J, with 17 bases in between. The CDR3 DNA reads as TGTGCCAGCAGCTCCGGATCAGGAGAGACCCAGTTCTTC. Its protein is CASSSGSGETQFF. Full variable domain (missing parts from reference TRBV7-9 and TRBJ2-1): DTGVSQNPRHKITKRGQNVTFRCDPISEHNRLYWYRQTLGQGPEFLTYFQNEAQLEKSRLLSDRFSAERPKGSFSTLEIQRTEQGDSAMYLCASSSGSGETQFFGPGTRLTVL.

The V call is TRBV12-3 or TRBV12-4, the J call TRBJ2-3; no definite D call. This CDR3 has 14 amino acids. The germline V and J ends were trimmed by 3 bases and 0 bases, with 7 bases remaining between them. The CDR3 reads CASSFMASTDTQYF. The DNA for the CDR3 is TGTGCCAGCAGTTTTATGGCTAGCACAGATACGCAGTATTTT.

This chain uses TRBV6-2 or TRBV6-3 with TRBJ2-1, with 9 nucleotides matching TRBD1. This CDR3 region has 13 residues. The V gene's germline CDR1 is MNHEY and CDR2 SVGEGT. V trimming: 9 bases; J trimming: 8 bases; junction bases outside the gene matches: 8. This chain's CDR3 is CASQLGQGHEQFF. CDR3 in DNA: TGTGCCAGTCAATTGGGACAGGGCCATGAGCAGTTCTTC.

This clonotype was observed a few times. DNA for the CDR3: TGTGCCACCGGACAGCTCGATTCCTACGAGCAGTACTTC. It is translated as CATGQLDSYEQYF. This sequence joins TRBV7-8 and TRBJ2-7, with D tentatively TRBD1 (6 bases). Germline CDR1 and CDR2: SGHVS and FQNEAQ. Trimming stripped 10 bases from V and 1 base from J, with 14 bases between. The CDR3 sequence is 13 residues long.

The CDR3 sequence is CASSIDRADILFNEQFF. CDR3 nucleotide sequence: TGTGCCAGCTCTATAGACAGGGCCGACATTTTATTCAATGAGCAGTTCTTC. V usage is TRBV18 and J usage is TRBJ2-1, with 7 bases that match TRBD1. Germline CDR1 KGHSH, CDR2 LQKENI. This CDR3 is built from 17 residues. The V segment lost 6 bases and the J segment 6 bases; nucleotides outside the gene matches: 17. Filled out from reference TRBV18 and TRBJ2-1, the complete variable domain reads NAGVMQNPRHLVRRRGQEARLRCSPMKGHSHVYWYRQLPEEGLKFMVYLQKENIIDESGMPKERFSAEFPKEGPSILRIQQVVRGDSAAYFCASSIDRADILFNEQFFGPGTRLTVL.

The chain combines TRBV5-1 with TRBJ2-1; 12 bases are a match to TRBD2. The CDR3 has 15 residues. The V gene end was trimmed by 1 base and the J gene end by 6 bases; junction bases not matched to a gene: 2. CDR1 SGHRS and CDR2 YFSETQ come from the germline V gene. The CDR3 here is CASSLTSGRPNEQFF. CDR3 bases: TGCGCCAGCAGCTTGACTAGCGGGAGGCCCAATGAGCAGTTCTTC.

The chain carries TRBV12-3 or TRBV12-4 and TRBJ1-1, with D possibly TRBD1 on 6 matching bases. This CDR3 spans 14 amino acids. Trimming took off 5 bases at V and 1 base at J, with 11 bases between the two ends. CDR3 loop: CASSPRRGNTEAFF. Here the CDR3 DNA reads TGTGCCAGCAGTCCCCGCAGGGGGAACACTGAAGCTTTCTTT.

About this clonotype itself: One base away lies a much larger clone, so this may be a sequencing read error. This chain links TRBV20-1 with TRBJ2-5, with a weak D call TRBD1 (6 bases). This CDR3 has 15 residues. CDR1 and CDR2 from the germline V gene are DFQATT and SNEGSKA (reference sequence). The CDR3 protein is CSASSTGNPQETRYF. The CDR3 nucleotides read TGCAGTGCTAGTTCCACAGGGAACCCACAAGAGACCCGGTACTTC.

At least ten counts were recorded for this clonotype. V is TRBV6-5 and J is TRBJ1-6, with a tentative D call TRBD1 (6 bases). CDR3 size: 16 residues. The V end lost 0 bases, the J end lost 6 bases, and 12 bases lay between the germline ends. The V gene's germline CDR1 is MNHEY and CDR2 SVGAGI. The CDR3 DNA reads as TGTGCCAGCAGTTACTCGATTGGGGGCAGTAATTCACCCCTCCACTTT. Its protein is CASSYSIGGSNSPLHF.

In this sample, this clonotype turned up once. This rearrangement joins TRBV6-1 to TRBJ1-2, with unresolved D. CDR1 is MNHNS, CDR2 SASEGT, per germline. V lost 3 bases, J lost 1 base, and 6 bases lay in between. This CDR3 has 13 amino acids. The CDR3 sequence: CASSDRSNYGYTF. CDR3 DNA: TGTGCCAGCAGTGACCGTAGTAACTATGGCTACACCTTC.

This chain connects TRBV27 to TRBJ1-5; D gene ambiguous. This CDR3 has 12 residues. V lost 8 bases to trimming and J lost 9 bases, with 14 bases between them. Germline loops: CDR1 MNHEY, CDR2 SMNVEV (reference sequence). CDR3 protein: CASPPGWRPQHF. Written as DNA, the CDR3 is TGTGCCAGCCCCCCCGGTTGGCGGCCCCAGCATTTT.

V gene TRBV29-1 combines with J gene TRBJ2-1; D gene unclear. The CDR3 is 16 amino acids. V lost 0 bases to trimming and J lost 4 bases, with 16 bases between them. The germline V gene encodes CDR1 SQVTM and CDR2 ANQGSEA. The CDR3 DNA follows: TGCAGCGTTGAAGATGGTTATGGGCGAATTTACAATGAGCAGTTCTTC. Protein product: CSVEDGYGRIYNEQFF.

This clonotype was seen a handful of times. This chain joins TRBV5-1 and TRBJ2-1; D ambiguous. V lost 4 bases and J 1 base, leaving 15 bases between the germline ends. The CDR3 is made up of 16 amino acids. CDR1 and CDR2 (germline): SGHRS, YFSETQ. CDR3 protein: CASSPEIWLSYNEQFF. In nucleotides, the CDR3 is TGCGCCAGCAGCCCGGAAATCTGGCTATCCTACAATGAGCAGTTCTTC.

This chain joins TRBV6-2 or TRBV6-3 and TRBJ2-4, with 14 positions matching TRBD2. The J call may be in error: the DNA end matches TRBJ2-7 better. Germline lookup yields CDR1 MNHEY and CDR2 SVGEGT. The CDR3 covers 18 residues. The CDR3 sequence is CASSQTTSGRATFSEQYF. Here the CDR3 DNA reads TGTGCCAGCAGTCAAACGACTAGCGGGAGGGCTACCTTCTCCGAGCAGTACTTC.

Comments on this clonotype: One end of the junction fails to match germline, which may point to a read error. This chain joins TRBV6-1 and TRBJ1-4; TRBD1 matches at 8 bases. Per germline, CDR1 MNHNS and CDR2 SASEGT. The CDR3 runs 17 residues. In DNA form, the CDR3 reads TGTGCCAGCAGTGAAGCCTTGACAGGGGTTAATAATGAGAAACTGTTTTTT. It encodes CASSEALTGVNNEKLFF.

This clonotype has only a few counts. This chain joins TRBV9 and TRBJ2-1; no definite D call. V lost 1 base and J 8 bases, leaving 16 bases between the germline ends. The V gene's germline CDR1 is SGDLS and CDR2 YYNGEE. This CDR3 has 15 residues. The CDR3 nucleotides read TGTGCCAGCAGCGTAACCCAGCACCCTCCTGATGAGCAGTTCTTC. This codes for CASSVTQHPPDEQFF. The full variable domain, in which reference TRBV9 and TRBJ2-1 provide the parts outside the CDR3, is DSGVTQTPKHLITATGQRVTLRCSPRSGDLSVYWYQQSLDQGLQFLIQYYNGEERAKGNILERFSAQQFPDLHSELNLSSLELGDSALYFCASSVTQHPPDEQFFGPGTRLTVL.

J is TRBJ2-4 and V is TRBV7-2, with 13 bases lining up with TRBD2. The J call may be in error: the DNA end matches TRBJ2-7 better. This CDR3 is 14 amino acids long. Germline values: CDR1 SGHTA, CDR2 FQGNSA. The CDR3 spells CASSFRTSGGEQYF. The CDR3 bases are TGTGCCAGCAGTTTTCGGACTAGCGGGGGCGAGCAGTACTTC.